These T cell receptor beta chains were read from a single sample in a study of beta chain features in type 1 diabetes. Produced via immunoSEQ multiplex PCR; TCRdb's table is partial and in-frame only. This table has approximately 30,000 clones, around three fifths appearing once. Sequencing input: Tregs from blood. These receptors came from a woman aged 25 to 39 with type 1 diabetes. Each CDR3 is given with its conserved first and last residue. The D gene is left open where the match is weak. Clone size is not always given. Where it is, it says once, few, many or a class for expanded clones.

j_call d_call clone_size v_call cdr3_aa cdr3_nt
TRBJ2-1 TRBD2 NA TRBV5-1 CASSPLADAYNEQFF TGCGCCAGCAGTCCACTAGCGGATGCTTACAATGAGCAGTTCTTC
TRBJ2-3 NA few TRBV7-9 CATTPGLTDTQYF TGTGCCACAACACCGGGACTCACAGATACGCAGTATTTT
TRBJ2-2 TRBD1 few TRBV2 CASSAGQRTGELFF TGTGCCAGCAGTGCGGGACAGAGGACCGGGGAGCTGTTTTTT
TRBJ1-1 NA NA TRBV5-1 CASSLELTNTEAFF TGCGCCAGCAGCTTGGAACTAACGAACACTGAAGCTTTCTTT
TRBJ2-1 TRBD1 NA TRBV5-1 CASSPGTDQFF TGCGCCAGCAGCCCGGGGACAGATCAGTTCTTC
TRBJ2-5 NA NA TRBV7-2 CASSLAGSGAYQETQYF TGTGCCAGCAGCTTAGCCGGTAGCGGTGCGTACCAAGAGACCCAGTACTTC
TRBJ2-7 TRBD1 NA TRBV6-1 CASSEGDRGAYEQYF TGTGCCAGCAGTGAGGGGGACAGAGGAGCCTACGAGCAGTACTTC
TRBJ2-2 TRBD2 NA TRBV5-1 CASSLASGDGELFF TGCGCCAGCAGCTTGGCTAGCGGGGACGGGGAGCTGTTTTTT
TRBJ1-2 NA NA TRBV21-1 CASSDRDREHYGYTF TGTGCCAGCAGCGACCGGGACAGGGAGCACTATGGCTACACCTTC
TRBJ2-7 TRBD2 NA TRBV7-2 CASSLEGGSYEQYF TGTGCCAGCAGCTTAGAGGGAGGGTCCTACGAGCAGTACTTC
TRBJ2-5 NA NA TRBV12-5 CASGLGAGETQYF TGTGCTAGTGGTTTGGGGGCAGGTGAGACCCAGTACTTC
TRBJ1-1 NA NA TRBV29-1 CSVRRVMNTEAFF TGCAGCGTCCGCAGGGTCATGAACACTGAAGCTTTCTTT
TRBJ1-5 NA NA TRBV5-1 CASSAGGNQPQHF TGCGCCAGCAGCGCGGGGGGCAATCAGCCCCAGCATTTT
TRBJ1-2 NA few TRBV6-1 CASRLFEAGGYTF TGTGCCAGCAGGCTTTTCGAAGCTGGTGGCTACACCTTC
TRBJ2-7 TRBD2 NA TRBV4-1 CASSQDHGLAEVYEQYF TGCGCCAGCAGCCAAGATCATGGGCTAGCGGAGGTCTACGAGCAGTACTTC
TRBJ2-7 TRBD2 NA TRBV10-3 CAISDHEGLARSLGEQYF TGTGCCATCAGTGACCACGAGGGACTAGCAAGGTCACTTGGCGAGCAGTACTTC
TRBJ2-3 TRBD2 NA TRBV7-2 CASSHLAGGTSYPDTQYF TGTGCCAGCAGCCATCTGGCGGGAGGGACTAGTTACCCAGATACGCAGTATTTT
TRBJ2-3 TRBD2 NA TRBV5-1 CASSLSSGRADTQYF TGCGCCAGCAGCTTGAGTAGCGGGAGGGCGGATACGCAGTATTTT
TRBJ2-1 TRBD2 NA TRBV27 CASSPYLAGEGYNEQFF TGTGCCAGCAGCCCCTACTTAGCGGGGGAAGGCTACAATGAGCAGTTCTTC
TRBJ2-1 TRBD1 NA TRBV5-1 CASSPTGTGGGEQFF TGCGCCAGCAGCCCCACCGGGACAGGGGGCGGTGAGCAGTTCTTC
TRBJ1-1 NA NA TRBV28 CASSFSGFSTEAFF TGTGCCAGCAGTTTTTCAGGGTTCTCCACTGAAGCTTTCTTT
TRBJ2-1 TRBD2 NA TRBV5-1 CASSVSGPSYNEQFF TGCGCCAGCAGCGTTAGCGGGCCTTCCTACAATGAGCAGTTCTTC
TRBJ1-3 NA NA TRBV14 CASSLRGSTRSGNTIYF TGTGCCAGCAGCCTCAGGGGCTCTACACGCTCTGGAAACACCATATATTTT
TRBJ2-7 TRBD2 NA TRBV29-1 CSAADGKLAAYSYEQYF TGCAGCGCTGCCGACGGCAAACTAGCGGCGTACTCCTACGAGCAGTACTTC
TRBJ2-4 TRBD1 NA TRBV19 CASSDRSRDRGFGKNIQYF TGTGCCAGTAGTGACAGAAGTAGGGACAGGGGATTCGGCAAAAACATTCAGTACTTC
TRBJ2-1 TRBD2 NA TRBV9 CASSVASGRFDNEQFF TGTGCCAGCAGCGTAGCTAGCGGGAGGTTCGACAATGAGCAGTTCTTC
TRBJ1-4 NA NA TRBV28 CASRYVGATNEKLFF TGTGCCAGCAGATATGTAGGGGCAACTAATGAAAAACTGTTTTTT
TRBJ2-3 NA few TRBV6-1 CASSSPGLGKDTQYF TGTGCCAGCAGTTCTCCGGGACTGGGAAAGGATACGCAGTATTTT
TRBJ2-2 NA few TRBV5-1 CASSLGQGTTGELFF TGCGCCAGCAGCTTGGGGCAGGGTACCACCGGGGAGCTGTTTTTT
TRBJ1-2 NA few TRBV4-1 CASKISSGYDYGYTF TGCGCCTCGAAAATCTCCTCGGGGTATGACTATGGCTACACCTTC
TRBJ1-5 NA few TRBV19 CASNLPGFNQPQHF TGTGCCAGTAACCTTCCAGGCTTCAATCAGCCCCAGCATTTT
TRBJ1-1 TRBD1 NA TRBV7-8 CASSFQGDTEAFF TGTGCCAGCAGCTTCCAGGGGGACACTGAAGCTTTCTTT
TRBJ2-2 NA NA TRBV4-1 CASSPRAEGAGTGELFF TGCGCCAGCAGCCCCAGGGCTGAAGGGGCAGGGACCGGGGAGCTGTTTTTT
TRBJ2-3 TRBD2 NA TRBV19 CASSNLAVSSTDTQYF TGTGCCAGTAGTAACCTAGCGGTTTCTAGCACAGATACGCAGTATTTT
TRBJ1-2 NA NA TRBV6-6 CASQEGSYGYTF TGTGCCAGCCAGGAGGGGTCCTATGGCTACACCTTC
TRBJ2-1 TRBD2 NA TRBV19 CASTPTSGRLDEQFF TGTGCCAGTACCCCTACTAGCGGGAGATTGGATGAGCAGTTCTTC
TRBJ2-3 TRBD1 NA TRBV5-1 CASVLQPDRGTDTQYF TGCGCCAGCGTTCTACAACCAGACAGGGGCACAGATACGCAGTATTTT
TRBJ2-1 NA few TRBV5-1 CASSLASSNQFF TGCGCCAGCAGCTTGGCGTCTAGCAATCAGTTCTTC
TRBJ1-1 NA NA TRBV19 CASKLGGTQNTEAFF TGTGCCAGTAAACTCGGGGGGACCCAGAACACTGAAGCTTTCTTT
TRBJ2-1 NA few TRBV6-5 CASSYSMYPLGEQFF TGTGCCAGCAGTTACTCTATGTATCCCCTCGGTGAGCAGTTCTTC
TRBJ1-2 NA NA TRBV30 CAWSSTQGGGYTF TGTGCCTGGAGTTCTACCCAGGGAGGCGGCTACACCTTC
TRBJ1-1 TRBD1 NA TRBV10-3 CATRDREGTEAFF TGTGCCACCCGGGACAGGGAAGGCACTGAAGCTTTCTTT
TRBJ2-7 TRBD1 NA TRBV6-1 CASSVMDRVVEQYF TGTGCCAGCAGTGTGATGGACAGGGTGGTCGAGCAGTACTTC